A selection of T cell receptor beta chains follows, all from one sample in a study of blood T cell repertoires in COVID-19. The protocol was immunoSEQ multiplex PCR, while the TCRdb copy is restricted to in-frame clones and leaves out a portion. This sample has some 290,000 clones, with around 87% found just once. Sample: peripheral blood. These receptors were obtained from a woman aged 45-65 years who had recovered from COVID-19. Each CDR3 is given with its conserved first and last residue. Fields, in order: J gene, clone size, V gene, D gene, CDR3 protein, CDR3 DNA. The D gene is left open where the match is weak. Some rows have no size entry. The others give once, few or many, or a class for an expanded clone.

TRBJ1-5	.	TRBV6-5	TRBD1	CASGTASNQPQHF	TGTGCCAGCGGGACAGCTTCAAATCAGCCCCAGCATTTT
TRBJ2-6	.	TRBV14	.	CASSPPPGQTYRHSGANVLTF	TGTGCCAGCAGCCCCCCGCCAGGACAGACGTATCGACACTCTGGGGCCAACGTCCTGACTTTC
TRBJ2-3	.	TRBV29-1	.	CSVEGGPDATDTQYF	TGCAGCGTTGAAGGTGGGCCAGATGCGACAGATACGCAGTATTTT
TRBJ1-2	.	TRBV9	.	CASSVSGSTYGYTF	TGTGCCAGCAGCGTATCAGGGTCGACCTATGGCTACACCTTC
TRBJ1-2	.	TRBV28	.	CASRSGANYGYTF	TGTGCCAGCAGGAGTGGAGCTAACTATGGCTACACCTTC
TRBJ1-2	once	TRBV30	.	CAWSPAPAGIFYGYTF	TGTGCCTGGAGTCCTGCCCCGGCAGGGATCTTCTATGGCTACACCTTC
TRBJ1-1	.	TRBV6-5	.	CASSLGQANTEAFF	TGTGCCAGCAGTTTGGGGCAGGCGAACACTGAAGCTTTCTTT
TRBJ1-1	.	TRBV5-4	.	CASSSPSQATMNTEAFF	TGTGCCAGCAGCTCACCCTCCCAGGCGACTATGAACACTGAAGCTTTCTTT
TRBJ2-2	.	TRBV5-1	TRBD2	CASSQGGLRGTGELFF	TGCGCCAGCAGCCAGGGAGGGCTCCGGGGCACCGGGGAGCTGTTTTTT
TRBJ1-2	.	TRBV9	.	CASSVGARGYTF	TGTGCCAGCAGCGTAGGAGCCCGCGGCTACACCTTC
TRBJ1-2	many	TRBV7-3	TRBD1	CASSSTGADGYTF	TGTGCCAGCAGCTCGACAGGGGCGGATGGCTACACCTTC
TRBJ2-2	.	TRBV6-4	TRBD1	CASRDPGQGSGELFF	TGTGCCAGCAGGGACCCGGGACAGGGTTCCGGGGAGCTGTTTTTT
TRBJ2-1	.	TRBV10-3	.	CATIQGVPYNEQFF	TGTGCCACTATACAGGGAGTCCCCTACAATGAGCAGTTCTTC
TRBJ2-3	.	TRBV5-1	TRBD2	CASSFLAGGADTQYF	TGCGCCAGCAGCTTTCTAGCGGGGGGGGCAGATACGCAGTATTTT
TRBJ1-1	.	TRBV7-9	.	CASSPGQTNTEAFF	TGTGCCAGCAGCCCAGGACAGACGAACACTGAAGCTTTCTTT
TRBJ2-7	.	TRBV9	TRBD2	CASSPGLAGVEQYF	TGTGCCAGCAGTCCGGGACTAGCGGGAGTCGAGCAGTACTTC
TRBJ1-5	.	TRBV19	TRBD1	CASCWTGERNQPQHF	TGTGCCAGTTGCTGGACAGGGGAGCGCAATCAGCCCCAGCATTTT
TRBJ1-3	.	TRBV2	TRBD1	CAGRDRAGNTIYF	TGTGCCGGCCGCGACAGGGCTGGAAACACCATATATTTT
TRBJ2-1	.	TRBV18	.	CASSPASEFDEQFF	TGTGCCAGCTCCCCGGCCAGCGAGTTTGATGAGCAGTTCTTC
TRBJ2-7	.	TRBV7-4	TRBD1	CASVLYPFTGVITYEQYF	TGTGCCAGCGTACTCTACCCGTTCACAGGGGTGATAACCTACGAGCAGTACTTC
TRBJ2-1	.	TRBV11-2	.	CASSYYGALAYNEQFF	TGTGCCAGCAGCTATTACGGAGCGCTAGCCTACAATGAGCAGTTCTTC
TRBJ1-2	few	TRBV10-3	TRBD1	CASLKSPGDRSYGYTF	TGTGCCAGCCTGAAATCCCCGGGGGACAGGAGCTATGGCTACACCTTC
TRBJ1-6	once	TRBV4-1	.	CASSQGAQGSPLHF	TGCGCCAGCAGCCAGGGAGCACAGGGTTCACCCCTCCACTTT
TRBJ1-1	.	TRBV6-4	.	CASSFGANTEAFF	TGTGCCAGCAGTTTTGGAGCGAACACTGAAGCTTTCTTT
TRBJ1-3	.	TRBV19	.	CASSIAGGFAGNTIYF	TGTGCCAGTAGTATAGCCGGGGGATTCGCTGGAAACACCATATATTTT
TRBJ1-6	.	TRBV15	.	CATSRGTGTKYSPLHF	TGTGCCACCAGCAGAGGCACCGGGACAAAGTATTCACCCCTCCACTTT
TRBJ2-2	.	TRBV6-5	TRBD1	CASLGTGPTGELFF	TGTGCCAGCTTAGGGACAGGGCCGACCGGGGAGCTGTTTTTT
TRBJ2-2	.	TRBV5-1	TRBD2	CASSLVGTGGTGELFF	TGCGCCAGCAGCTTGGTTGGGACGGGGGGCACCGGGGAGCTGTTTTTT
TRBJ1-2	.	TRBV28	.	CASSLSAGRTIGYGYTF	TGTGCCAGCAGTTTATCGGCAGGGCGAACTATCGGCTATGGCTACACCTTC
TRBJ2-6	.	TRBV6-2/TRBV6-3	TRBD2	CASSHGGSGANVLTF	TGTGCCAGCAGTCACGGGGGGTCAGGGGCCAACGTCCTGACTTTC
TRBJ2-2	.	TRBV10-1	TRBD1	CASSDPGTGAGTGELFF	TGCGCCAGCAGTGACCCCGGGACAGGGGCGGGCACCGGGGAGCTGTTTTTT
TRBJ1-2	.	TRBV13	TRBD1	CASSSSRTGHSGYTF	TGTGCCAGCAGCTCGTCTCGGACAGGGCATAGTGGCTACACCTTC
TRBJ1-6	.	TRBV6-2/TRBV6-3	TRBD1	CASSYRDSPYNSPLHF	TGTGCCAGCAGTTACCGGGACAGTCCTTATAATTCACCCCTCCACTTT
TRBJ1-1	.	TRBV7-2	TRBD1	CASSLNTGAKTEAFF	TGTGCCAGCAGCTTAAATACAGGGGCGAAAACTGAAGCTTTCTTT
TRBJ1-1	.	TRBV19	TRBD1	CASSATGWADTEAFF	TGTGCCAGTAGCGCGACAGGGTGGGCGGACACTGAAGCTTTCTTT
TRBJ2-7	.	TRBV20-1	TRBD1	CSASRQGVRNEQYF	TGCAGTGCTAGTCGCCAGGGGGTTAGGAACGAGCAGTACTTC
TRBJ1-4	.	TRBV12-5	TRBD1	CASGGQVNTNEKLFF	TGTGCTAGTGGCGGACAGGTTAACACTAATGAAAAACTGTTTTTT
TRBJ1-5	few	TRBV6-1	TRBD1	CASSESGQGFSQPQHF	TGTGCCAGCAGTGAATCAGGACAGGGGTTCAGTCAGCCCCAGCATTTT